Included here is one T cell receptor beta chain sequence, with context. What it recognizes is unknown. Trimming left V 7 bases short and J 3 bases short, with 10 bases between. There are 12 residues in the CDR3. This entry is derived from a study of post-analysis software for immune sequencing data. About the research overall: Secondary progressive, relapsing-remitting and progressive-relapsing multiple sclerosis were among the included disease courses.

Unique-molecular-identifier-tagged TCR beta cDNA libraries were used. In TCRdb, the PCR reads were re-called with MiXCR into one record per CDR3 protein. The sample carries some 690,000 distinct CDR3 sequences, approximately 30% recorded once. Notes on the study in general: Those with multiple sclerosis, the patient group, showed significantly lower normalized Chao1 diversity than controls. Among five TRBV segments more frequent in patients than controls were TRBV5-6, TRBV5-1 and TRBV20-1.

Material: blood. The V gene is TRBV12-3 or TRBV12-4, the J gene TRBJ2-7; a possible D gene is TRBD1 (5 bases). The receptor comes from a girl aged 10 to 17 with multiple sclerosis. The CDR3: CASKVQGYEQYF. DNA for the CDR3: TGTGCCAGCAAGGTTCAGGGCTACGAGCAGTACTTC.